This T cell receptor (beta chain) was observed in a study of blood T cells in healthy people across ages. Then a second PCR, running roughly 7 to 11 cycles, was carried out with a sample-barcoded 5' primer and a J-beta primer mix. Via MiXCR, TCRdb re-called the 5' RACE reads, giving one row per CDR3 protein. The data hold about 930,000 distinct CDR3 sequences, with 25% to 35% observed a single time. These data also formed part of another study, on T cells of mothers and their children.

The specimen was blood. This TCR came from a woman aged 40 to 50 in good health.

The CDR3 coding sequence is TGTGCCAGCAGCTTAGCGGGGGGGCGGAACATTCAGTACTTC. Protein: CASSLAGGRNIQYF. This sequence joins TRBV7-9 and TRBJ2-4; TRBD2 might be the D (7 bases). This CDR3 has 14 residues. Per germline, CDR1 SEHNR and CDR2 FQNEAQ (reference sequence). V lost 0 bases and J lost 7, with 10 bases in between.